The table lists the clone carrying this T cell receptor (beta chain) with a few counts. Its antigen is not identified. The CDR3 is 18 amino acids. CDR1 SGHNT and CDR2 YENEEA come from the germline V gene. Unmatched junction bases numbered 14, after V lost 5 bases and J lost 0 bases. This entry belongs to a study of blood T cells in healthy people across ages. They isolated at least 6 million PBMCs from each sample. Every sample gave at least 5 micrograms of total RNA when it was extracted. A second PCR of about 7 to 12 cycles used a sample-barcoded 5' primer and a J-beta primer mix. Using its own MiXCR run on the 5' RACE reads, TCRdb lists one record per CDR3 protein. This table has 790,000 or so distinct CDR3 sequences, roughly 56% appearing once. General observations from the study: Those diversity estimates obtained from one million T cells were thought to be underestimates. The fall in TCR beta diversity per million T cells was roughly linear with age.

The sample comprised blood. The rearrangement joins TRBV11-3 to TRBJ2-7; 9 bases match TRBD1. The sequence was collected from a man between 40 and 49 years old in good health. This CDR3 is CASSPLAGQGRLSYEQYF. CDR3 in DNA: TGTGCCAGCAGCCCCCTCGCCGGACAGGGGCGGCTCTCCTACGAGCAGTACTTC. The whole variable domain, filled in from reference TRBV11-3 and TRBJ2-7, reads EAGVVQSPRYKIIEKKQPVAFWCNPISGHNTLYWYLQNLGQGPELLIRYENEEAVDDSQLPKDRFSAERLKGVDSTLKIQPAELGDSAVYLCASSPLAGQGRLSYEQYFGPGTRLTVT.